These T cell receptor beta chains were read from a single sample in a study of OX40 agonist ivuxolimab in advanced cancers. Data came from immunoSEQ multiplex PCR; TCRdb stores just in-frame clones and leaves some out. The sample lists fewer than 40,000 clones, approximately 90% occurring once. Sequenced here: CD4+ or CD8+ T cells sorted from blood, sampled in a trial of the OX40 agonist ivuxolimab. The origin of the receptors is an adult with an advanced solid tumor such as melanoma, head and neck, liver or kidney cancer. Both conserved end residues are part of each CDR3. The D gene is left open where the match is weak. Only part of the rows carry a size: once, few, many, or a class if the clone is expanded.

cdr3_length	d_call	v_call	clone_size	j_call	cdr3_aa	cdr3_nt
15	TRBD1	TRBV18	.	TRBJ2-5	CASSPPTGGHESQYF	TGTGCCAGCTCACCACCGACAGGGGGTCACGAGTCCCAGTACTTC
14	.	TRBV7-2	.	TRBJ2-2	CASSLLGVPGELFF	TGTGCCAGCAGCTTATTAGGCGTCCCCGGGGAGCTGTTTTTT
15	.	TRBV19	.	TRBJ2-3	CASTHTGSGTDTQYF	TGTGCCAGTACCCACACAGGAAGCGGCACAGATACGCAGTATTTT
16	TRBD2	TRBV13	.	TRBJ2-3	CASRPLGLAEQDTQYF	TGTGCCAGCAGACCTCTAGGACTAGCGGAGCAGGATACGCAGTATTTT
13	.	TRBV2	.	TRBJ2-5	CASRPRVGETQYF	TGTGCCAGTAGACCGAGGGTGGGGGAGACCCAGTACTTC
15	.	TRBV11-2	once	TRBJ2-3	CASSLAQTSTDTQYF	TGTGCCAGCAGCTTAGCGCAGACTAGCACAGATACGCAGTATTTT
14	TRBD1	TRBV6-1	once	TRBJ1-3	CASSPTRTGDTIYF	TGTGCCAGCAGTCCTACGAGGACAGGGGACACCATATATTTT
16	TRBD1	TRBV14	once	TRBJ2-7	CASSQLLGQGNDEQYF	TGTGCCAGCAGCCAACTGCTGGGACAGGGAAACGACGAGCAGTACTTC
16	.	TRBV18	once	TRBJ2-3	CASSPTSATSTDTQYF	TGTGCCAGCTCGCCCACGTCAGCAACTAGCACAGATACGCAGTATTTT
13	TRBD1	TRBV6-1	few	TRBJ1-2	CASSDRTGRGYTF	TGTGCCAGCAGTGACCGGACAGGGCGAGGCTACACCTTC
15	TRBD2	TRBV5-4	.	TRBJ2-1	CASSLNSGGFSSQFF	TGTGCCAGCAGCTTGAACAGCGGGGGGTTCTCTTCGCAGTTCTTC
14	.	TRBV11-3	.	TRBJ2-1	CASSLDTVANEQFF	TGTGCCAGCAGCTTAGATACCGTGGCGAATGAGCAGTTCTTC
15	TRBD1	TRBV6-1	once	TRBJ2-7	CASSGGTGGSYEQYF	TGTGCCAGCAGTGGGGGGACAGGGGGCTCCTACGAGCAGTACTTC
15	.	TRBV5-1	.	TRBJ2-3	CASREGPGRTDTQYF	TGCGCCAGCAGGGAGGGCCCGGGCCGCACAGATACGCAGTATTTT
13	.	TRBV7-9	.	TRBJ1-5	CASSLKGNQPQHF	TGTGCCAGCAGCTTAAAGGGAAATCAGCCCCAGCATTTT
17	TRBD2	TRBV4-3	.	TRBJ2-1	CASSPAGTSGSYNEQFF	TGCGCCAGCAGCCCCGCCGGGACTAGCGGTTCCTACAATGAGCAGTTCTTC
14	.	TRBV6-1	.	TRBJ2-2	CATVQAFGTGELFF	TGTGCCACAGTCCAGGCTTTCGGCACCGGGGAGCTGTTTTTT
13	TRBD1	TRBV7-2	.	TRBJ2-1	CASSHRGYNEQFF	TGTGCCAGCAGCCACAGGGGCTACAATGAGCAGTTCTTC
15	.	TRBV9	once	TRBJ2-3	CASSPEPPPTDTQYF	TGTGCCAGCAGCCCCGAACCCCCCCCCACAGATACGCAGTATTTT
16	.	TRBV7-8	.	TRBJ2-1	CASSLRRSSSYNEQFF	TGTGCCAGCAGCCTAAGGAGGTCTAGCTCCTACAATGAGCAGTTCTTC
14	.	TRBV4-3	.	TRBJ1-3	CASSLGEGRDTIYF	TGCGCCAGCAGCCTCGGGGAAGGAAGGGACACCATATATTTT
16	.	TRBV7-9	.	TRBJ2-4	CASSFMEFLAKNIQYF	TGTGCCAGCAGCTTTATGGAGTTCCTAGCCAAAAACATTCAGTACTTC
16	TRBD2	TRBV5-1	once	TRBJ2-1	CASSATSGSSYNEQFF	TGCGCCAGCAGCGCAACTAGCGGGAGCTCCTACAATGAGCAGTTCTTC
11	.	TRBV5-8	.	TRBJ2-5	CASSIEETQYF	TGTGCCAGCTCCATAGAAGAGACCCAGTACTTC
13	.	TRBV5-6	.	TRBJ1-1	CASSFGRNTEAFF	TGTGCCAGCAGCTTCGGGAGAAACACTGAAGCTTTCTTT
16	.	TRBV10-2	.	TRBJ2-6	CASSEGRGAGANVLTF	TGCGCCAGCAGTGAGGGGCGGGGAGCTGGGGCCAACGTCCTGACTTTC
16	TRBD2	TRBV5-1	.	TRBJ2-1	CASSLGLAGQYNEQFF	TGCGCCAGCAGTCTCGGACTAGCGGGGCAATACAATGAGCAGTTCTTC
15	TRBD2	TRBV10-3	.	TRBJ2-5	CAAKSATSGSETQYF	TGTGCCGCCAAAAGCGCAACTAGCGGTTCCGAGACCCAGTACTTC
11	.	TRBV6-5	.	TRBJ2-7	CASTLRSEQYF	TGTGCCAGCACCCTGAGGTCCGAGCAGTACTTC
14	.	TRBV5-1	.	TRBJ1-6	CASSSGTNNSPLHF	TGCGCCAGCAGCTCCGGGACAAATAATTCACCCCTCCACTTT
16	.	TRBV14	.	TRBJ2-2	CASSQEAGVSTGELFF	TGTGCCAGCAGCCAAGAGGCAGGGGTTAGCACCGGGGAGCTGTTTTTT
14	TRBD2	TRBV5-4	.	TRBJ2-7	CASSLVGGAYEQYF	TGTGCCAGCAGCTTGGTCGGGGGGGCCTACGAGCAGTACTTC
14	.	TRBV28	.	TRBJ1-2	CASKVVRLQDGYTF	TGTGCCAGCAAGGTGGTCAGGCTTCAAGATGGCTACACCTTC
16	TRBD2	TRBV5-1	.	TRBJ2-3	CASSLGSSGGTDTQYF	TGCGCCAGCAGCTTGGGTTCTAGCGGGGGCACAGATACGCAGTATTTT
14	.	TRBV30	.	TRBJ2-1	CAWCLTGSYNEQFF	TGTGCCTGGTGTTTGACAGGCTCCTACAATGAGCAGTTCTTC
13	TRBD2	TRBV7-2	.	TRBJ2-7	CASSPLAGGEQYF	TGTGCCAGCAGCCCACTAGCGGGAGGGGAGCAGTACTTC
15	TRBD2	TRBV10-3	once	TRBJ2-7	CAISEFHQAGDEQYF	TGTGCCATCAGTGAGTTCCATCAGGCGGGGGACGAGCAGTACTTC
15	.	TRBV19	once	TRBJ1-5	CASSIPALGAQPQHF	TGTGCCAGTAGTATACCCGCCCTGGGAGCTCAGCCCCAGCATTTT
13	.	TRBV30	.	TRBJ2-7	CAWSGDRGREQYF	TGTGCCTGGAGTGGTGACAGAGGTAGAGAGCAGTACTTC
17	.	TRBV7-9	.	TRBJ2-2	CASSLSKGSDFVGELFF	TGTGCCAGCAGCTTGTCGAAGGGTAGCGACTTTGTAGGGGAGCTGTTTTTT
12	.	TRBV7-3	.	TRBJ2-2	CASSSTAGELFF	TGTGCCAGCAGCTCAACGGCCGGGGAGCTGTTTTTT
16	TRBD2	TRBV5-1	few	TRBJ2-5	CASSFLSGSGLETQYF	TGCGCCAGCAGCTTTTTAAGCGGGAGTGGGCTAGAGACCCAGTACTTC
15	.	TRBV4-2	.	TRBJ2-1	CASSQDWDFDNEQFF	TGTGCCAGCAGCCAAGACTGGGACTTCGACAATGAGCAGTTCTTC
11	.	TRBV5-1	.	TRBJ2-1	CASTFMSEQFF	TGCGCCAGCACTTTCATGAGTGAGCAGTTCTTC
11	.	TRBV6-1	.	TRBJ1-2	CAEGEGSGYTF	TGTGCCGAGGGGGAGGGCTCAGGCTACACCTTC
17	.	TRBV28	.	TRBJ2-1	CASSLLGGRVNYNEQFF	TGTGCCAGCAGTTTATTAGGTGGCAGGGTTAACTACAATGAGCAGTTCTTC
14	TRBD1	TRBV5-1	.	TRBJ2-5	CASSLQGAEETQYF	TGCGCCAGCAGCTTACAGGGGGCGGAAGAGACCCAGTACTTC
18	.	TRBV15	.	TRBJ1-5	CATSRDGLWAVSNQPQHF	TGTGCCACCAGCAGAGATGGTCTCTGGGCAGTTAGCAATCAGCCCCAGCATTTT
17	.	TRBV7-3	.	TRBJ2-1	CASSLKGNFPSTNEQFF	TGTGCCAGCAGCTTAAAGGGGAACTTCCCCTCGACGAATGAGCAGTTCTTC
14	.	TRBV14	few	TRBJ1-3	CASSQDYRGNTIYF	TGTGCCAGCAGCCAAGATTACAGAGGAAACACCATATATTTT
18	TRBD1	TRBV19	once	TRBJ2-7	CASSPRQGARQGPYEQYF	TGTGCCAGTAGTCCCCGACAGGGAGCGAGACAAGGGCCCTACGAGCAGTACTTC
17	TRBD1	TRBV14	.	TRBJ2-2	CASSPLGGQGAVGELFF	TGTGCCAGCAGCCCTCTGGGGGGACAGGGGGCCGTCGGGGAGCTGTTTTTT
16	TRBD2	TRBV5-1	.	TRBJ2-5	CASSLGLAGGRETQYF	TGCGCCAGCAGCTTGGGTCTAGCGGGGGGGCGAGAGACCCAGTACTTC
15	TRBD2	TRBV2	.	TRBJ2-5	CASFRTSGSGETQYF	TGTGCCAGCTTTCGGACTAGCGGTTCCGGAGAGACCCAGTACTTC
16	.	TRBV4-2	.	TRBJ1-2	CASSQAQSQGNYGYTF	TGTGCCAGCAGCCAGGCCCAATCCCAGGGAAACTATGGCTACACCTTC
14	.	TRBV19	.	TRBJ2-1	CATSAKLSYNEQFF	TGTGCCACATCAGCTAAACTCTCCTACAATGAGCAGTTCTTC
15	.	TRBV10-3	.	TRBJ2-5	CAISGGTGDKETQYF	TGTGCCATCAGTGGAGGAACGGGAGATAAAGAGACCCAGTACTTC
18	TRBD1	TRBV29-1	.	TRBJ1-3	CSVGGQGGTTLSGNTIYF	TGCAGCGTGGGAGGACAGGGTGGGACCACACTCTCTGGAAACACCATATATTTT
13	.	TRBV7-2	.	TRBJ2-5	CASRLQGPETQYF	TGTGCCAGCAGGTTACAGGGTCCGGAGACCCAGTACTTC
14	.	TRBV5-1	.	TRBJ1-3	CASSYQGLGNTIYF	TGCGCCAGCAGCTACCAGGGGCTTGGAAACACCATATATTTT